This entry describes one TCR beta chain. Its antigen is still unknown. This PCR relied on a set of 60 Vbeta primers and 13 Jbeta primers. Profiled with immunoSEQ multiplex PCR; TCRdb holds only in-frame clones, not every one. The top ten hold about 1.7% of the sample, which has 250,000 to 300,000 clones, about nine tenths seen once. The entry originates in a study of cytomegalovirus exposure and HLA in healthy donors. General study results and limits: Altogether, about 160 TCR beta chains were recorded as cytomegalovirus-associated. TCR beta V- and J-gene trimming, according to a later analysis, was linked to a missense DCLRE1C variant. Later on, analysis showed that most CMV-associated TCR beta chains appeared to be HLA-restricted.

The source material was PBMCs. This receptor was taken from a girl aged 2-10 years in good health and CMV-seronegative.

The CDR3 region has the DNA TGTGCCAGCAGCGTGACTAGCGGGAAACCGGAGGCAGATACGCAGTATTTT. Its translation: CASSVTSGKPEADTQYF. The rearrangement links TRBV9 to TRBJ2-3, with TRBD2 matching over 11 bases. CDR3 size: 17 residues. Germline trimming cut 2 bases from V and 4 bases from J; bases unmatched to any gene: 9. Germline loops: CDR1 SGDLS, CDR2 YYNGEE.